Presented here are 5 T cell receptor beta chains from one specimen sequenced in a study of response to subunit inactivated influenza vaccine. Via MiXCR, TCRdb re-called the RT-PCR reads, giving one row per CDR3 protein. Of about 480,000 distinct CDR3 sequences in the sample, roughly 13% were seen once. The sequences come from PBMCs from blood, collected about 6 weeks after vaccination. The receptors come from a man in his fifties or sixties who received an inactivated influenza vaccine.

The chain recombines TRBV4-2 with TRBJ2-7, with D possibly being TRBD2 (5 bases). Between the trimmed V and J ends, which lost 0 bases and 6 bases, there was a span of 9 bases. Germline lookup yields CDR1 LGHNA and CDR2 YNFKEQ. The CDR3 contains 13 residues. CDR3 loop: CASSQDEGSEQYF. The CDR3 nucleotides are TGTGCCAGCAGCCAAGATGAGGGTAGCGAGCAGTACTTC.

Here the CDR3 DNA reads TGCAGTGCTAGAGGAGGAGCGGGGCCTGGTGTCTCTCTCTACAATGAGCAGTTCTTC. Its protein product is CSARGGAGPGVSLYNEQFF. The chain carries TRBV20-1 and TRBJ2-1, with 7 nucleotides matching TRBD2. Looked up from germline, CDR1 is DFQATT and CDR2 is SNEGSKA (reference sequence). This CDR3 is 19 amino acids long. Trimming cost V 1 base and J 3 bases; bases outside gene matches: 18.

V usage is TRBV29-1 and J usage is TRBJ1-1, with D possibly TRBD1 on 5 matching bases. The CDR3 spans 14 residues. The V gene lost 5 bases and the J gene lost 3 bases, with 16 bases spanning the gap. CDR1 and CDR2 from the germline V gene are SQVTM and ANQGSEA. CDR3 in DNA: TGCAGCGTTCTTCAACAGGTCCCCGACACTGAAGCTTTCTTT. This sequence encodes CSVLQQVPDTEAFF.

This clonotype was recorded a few times. The chain has TRBV7-2 and TRBJ2-5; D is ambiguous. The V and J ends lost 3 bases and 2 bases respectively, with 10 bases between them. Looked up from germline, CDR1 is SGHTA and CDR2 is FQGNSA. This CDR3 comprises 14 residues. The CDR3 region is CASSFPESQETQYF. CDR3 DNA sequence: TGTGCCAGCAGCTTCCCAGAGAGTCAAGAGACCCAGTACTTC.

This chain connects TRBV13 to TRBJ1-3; 8 bases fit TRBD1. Germline V CDR1 and CDR2: PRHDT, FYEKMQ (reference sequence). The CDR3 runs 14 residues. The V and J ends lost 4 bases and 2 bases, in that order; junction bases with no gene match: 1. Written as DNA, the CDR3 is TGTGCCAGCAGCTCAGGGGGCACTGGAAACACCATATATTTT. Protein product: CASSSGGTGNTIYF.